This TCR beta chain derives from a study of regulatory T cells in long-lasting Graves disease. Overall study findings and caveats: The study found persistent patients shared more public clonotypes (roughly 2,800) than new patients (approximately 870).

This CDR3 has 15 amino acids. Trimming cost V 6 bases and J 0 bases, with 11 bases left between them. From germline, CDR1 is MDHEN and CDR2 SYDVKM. This clonotype was detected ten times or more. Its antigen is still unknown. HTBI primers from iRepertoire and Arm-PCR of CDR3 regions yielded the TCR beta libraries. TCRdb re-derived calls from the multiplex PCR reads in MiXCR, one entry per CDR3 protein. In the table there are roughly 400,000 distinct CDR3 sequences, roughly 23% of which are singletons. The time point denotes: persistent/refractory GD, antithyroid drugs over 5 years with positive TRAb. Preparation of the TCR library used RNA extracted from PBMCs.

This specimen was peripheral blood mononuclear cells (PBMCs), taken when the disease was refractory, from a patient treated with antithyroid drugs. The origin of this receptor is a female donor with Graves disease. The chain carries TRBV28 and TRBJ2-2, with D possibly being TRBD2 (5 bases). The CDR3 loop reads CASSSAASNTGELFF. The CDR3, as DNA: TGTGCCAGCAGCTCAGCGGCCTCGAACACCGGGGAGCTGTTTTTT.